This TCR beta chain was sequenced during a study of control samples from healthy donors and cancer patients. The length of the CDR3 is 14 residues. Trimming cost V 1 base and J 3 bases, with 6 bases left between them. Per germline, CDR1 SGHDN and CDR2 FVKESK. TCRdb keeps only in-frame clones here, not all; method: immunoSEQ multiplex PCR. Among more than 85,000 clones listed, 90% were seen once. This TCR came from a human donor in good health. The donor label of this sample is uncertain. V usage is TRBV14 and J usage is TRBJ2-2; D unclear. The source material was blood. CDR3 loop: CASSQGPDTGELFF. CDR3 nucleotide sequence: TGTGCCAGCAGCCAAGGACCCGACACCGGGGAGCTGTTTTTT. The full variable domain, its missing parts supplied by reference TRBV14 and TRBJ2-2, is EAGVTQFPSHSVIEKGQTVTLRCDPISGHDNLYWYRRVMGKEIKFLLHFVKESKQDESGMPNNRFLAERTGGTYSTLKVQPAELEDSGVYFCASSQGPDTGELFFGEGSRLTVL.